This is a list of T cell receptor beta chains from one sample in a study of shared clonotypes between healthy human individuals. Libraries were prepared by immunoSEQ multiplex PCR; TCRdb keeps only in-frame clonotypes and omits some of them. Among 1,400,000 or so clones listed, around 98.5% were seen once. The sequenced sample was naive CD4+ T cells sorted from blood. Every receptor here comes from a young man in good health. Each CDR3 is given with its conserved first and last residue. Each record gives: D gene, J gene, clone size, V gene, CDR3 DNA, CDR3 protein. A D gene is named only where the DNA matches it firmly. Clone size appears in some rows only: once, few, many, or a class for an expanded clone.

D gene: NA; J gene: TRBJ2-7; clone size: NA; V gene: TRBV5-1; CDR3 DNA: TGCGCCAGCAGCTTGGAGGGGCGCTACGAGCAGTACTTC; CDR3 protein: CASSLEGRYEQYF
D gene: NA; J gene: TRBJ1-5; clone size: once; V gene: TRBV18; CDR3 DNA: TGTGCCAGCTCCCCTCCGAATCAGCCCCAGCATTTT; CDR3 protein: CASSPPNQPQHF
D gene: NA; J gene: TRBJ2-1; clone size: once; V gene: TRBV6-5; CDR3 DNA: TGTGCCACTTCGAGACCTGGAGTGACTGGGAATGAGCAGTTCTTC; CDR3 protein: CATSRPGVTGNEQFF
D gene: TRBD1; J gene: TRBJ2-7; clone size: NA; V gene: TRBV29-1; CDR3 DNA: TGCAGCGTTGCAGTGGACAGGGGCTACGAGCAGTACTTC; CDR3 protein: CSVAVDRGYEQYF
D gene: TRBD1; J gene: TRBJ1-1; clone size: NA; V gene: TRBV28; CDR3 DNA: TGTGCCATTACGCCTGTGGTCGGGACAGGGCCCTCGAACACTGAAGCTTTCTTT; CDR3 protein: CAITPVVGTGPSNTEAFF
D gene: NA; J gene: TRBJ2-7; clone size: NA; V gene: TRBV6-6; CDR3 DNA: TGTGCCAGCAGCAGGGACATCTACGAGCAGTACTTC; CDR3 protein: CASSRDIYEQYF
D gene: TRBD1; J gene: TRBJ1-2; clone size: NA; V gene: TRBV2; CDR3 DNA: TGTGCCAGCAGTGCGACAGGGTTTAACTATGGCTACACCTTC; CDR3 protein: CASSATGFNYGYTF
D gene: NA; J gene: TRBJ1-1; clone size: NA; V gene: TRBV5-4; CDR3 DNA: TGTGCCAGCACTACTAGGGAGCATCGTGAAGCTTTCTTT; CDR3 protein: CASTTREHREAFF
D gene: TRBD1; J gene: TRBJ1-2; clone size: NA; V gene: TRBV13; CDR3 DNA: TGTGCCAGCAGCTCACAGGGGTACGAAGGCGGCTACACCTTC; CDR3 protein: CASSSQGYEGGYTF
D gene: NA; J gene: TRBJ2-2; clone size: once; V gene: TRBV19; CDR3 DNA: TGTGCCAGTATTAGCCTCCTGCAGGGACCCTACACCGGGGAGCTGTTTTTT; CDR3 protein: CASISLLQGPYTGELFF
D gene: NA; J gene: TRBJ1-5; clone size: NA; V gene: TRBV30; CDR3 DNA: TGTGCCTGGAGTGAGGGGGGCAGACAGCCCCAGCATTTT; CDR3 protein: CAWSEGGRQPQHF
D gene: NA; J gene: TRBJ1-1; clone size: NA; V gene: TRBV10-3; CDR3 DNA: TGTGCCATCAGTGGACAGGTGAACACTGAAGCTTTCTTT; CDR3 protein: CAISGQVNTEAFF
D gene: NA; J gene: TRBJ2-1; clone size: NA; V gene: TRBV10-3; CDR3 DNA: TGTGCCATCAGTCTGGGGGGAAATGAGCAGTTCTTC; CDR3 protein: CAISLGGNEQFF
D gene: TRBD1; J gene: TRBJ1-3; clone size: NA; V gene: TRBV5-5; CDR3 DNA: TGTGCCAGCAGCTCCAAACCGGGACAGGGGCACCTTCCCTCTGGAAACACCATATATTTT; CDR3 protein: CASSSKPGQGHLPSGNTIYF
D gene: NA; J gene: TRBJ2-3; clone size: NA; V gene: TRBV5-5; CDR3 DNA: TGTGCCAGCAGCTACGAGCTTGATACGCAGTATTTT; CDR3 protein: CASSYELDTQYF
D gene: NA; J gene: TRBJ2-7; clone size: NA; V gene: TRBV7-2; CDR3 DNA: TGTGCCAGCAGCTTAGTACAGGGCGAGCAGTACTTC; CDR3 protein: CASSLVQGEQYF
D gene: NA; J gene: TRBJ2-7; clone size: NA; V gene: TRBV18; CDR3 DNA: TGTGCCAGCTCACCCGGCGTAAGCGGTGTTTCCTACGAGCAGTACTTC; CDR3 protein: CASSPGVSGVSYEQYF
D gene: NA; J gene: TRBJ2-7; clone size: NA; V gene: TRBV7-2; CDR3 DNA: TGTGCCAGCAGCTTAGCGGGAGCAGTCCACGAGCAGTACTTC; CDR3 protein: CASSLAGAVHEQYF
D gene: NA; J gene: TRBJ1-1; clone size: NA; V gene: TRBV7-2; CDR3 DNA: TGTGCCAGCAGCTTCCCAAATACGAGGGCTTTCTTT; CDR3 protein: CASSFPNTRAFF
D gene: TRBD2; J gene: TRBJ2-1; clone size: once; V gene: TRBV2; CDR3 DNA: TGTGCCAGCAGTGACCCTAGCGGGAGGGCCGGGGAGCAGTTCTTC; CDR3 protein: CASSDPSGRAGEQFF
D gene: NA; J gene: TRBJ1-5; clone size: NA; V gene: TRBV19; CDR3 DNA: TGTGCCAGTAGTATAGAGGGGGGAAGACCCAATCAGCCCCAGCATTTT; CDR3 protein: CASSIEGGRPNQPQHF
D gene: NA; J gene: TRBJ1-1; clone size: NA; V gene: TRBV5-1; CDR3 DNA: TGCGCCAGCAGCCCACTCGGAGGGGAGGGCACTGAAGCTTTCTTT; CDR3 protein: CASSPLGGEGTEAFF
D gene: TRBD2; J gene: TRBJ2-3; clone size: NA; V gene: TRBV27; CDR3 DNA: TGTGCCAGCAGTTCCGGACTAGCGGGAGGTCCCCCTGGGACAGATACGCAGTATTTT; CDR3 protein: CASSSGLAGGPPGTDTQYF
D gene: NA; J gene: TRBJ2-7; clone size: NA; V gene: TRBV7-6; CDR3 DNA: TGTGCCAGCAGCTTACCAGGGACGGAGTCCTACGAGCAGTACTTC; CDR3 protein: CASSLPGTESYEQYF
D gene: TRBD2; J gene: TRBJ2-1; clone size: NA; V gene: TRBV5-1; CDR3 DNA: TGCGCCAGCACCACGGACGGGACTATTGCAGGTGAGCAGTTCTTC; CDR3 protein: CASTTDGTIAGEQFF
D gene: NA; J gene: TRBJ2-7; clone size: NA; V gene: TRBV10-3; CDR3 DNA: TGTGCCATCAGTGACCCCATGGGAGGCCCCTACGAGCAGTACTTC; CDR3 protein: CAISDPMGGPYEQYF
D gene: NA; J gene: TRBJ2-1; clone size: NA; V gene: TRBV9; CDR3 DNA: TGTGCCAGCAGCGGGGGAATGCGGAACTCCTACAATGAGCAGTTCTTC; CDR3 protein: CASSGGMRNSYNEQFF
D gene: NA; J gene: TRBJ2-2; clone size: NA; V gene: TRBV11-2; CDR3 DNA: TGTGCCAGCAGCCCTCAGGGCCCCAGCACCGGGGAGCTGTTTTTT; CDR3 protein: CASSPQGPSTGELFF
D gene: TRBD2; J gene: TRBJ2-1; clone size: once; V gene: TRBV5-1; CDR3 DNA: TGCGCCAGCAGCTTGGGGATAGCGGGAGGCTGGGATGAGCAGTTCTTC; CDR3 protein: CASSLGIAGGWDEQFF
D gene: TRBD2; J gene: TRBJ2-7; clone size: NA; V gene: TRBV29-1; CDR3 DNA: TGCAGCGTTGAAGAAGGGACTAGCGTCGGCTACGAGCAGTACTTC; CDR3 protein: CSVEEGTSVGYEQYF
D gene: NA; J gene: TRBJ2-1; clone size: NA; V gene: TRBV19; CDR3 DNA: TGTGCCAGTAGTACCCCTCCGGGGCCTGCGGGTGAGCAGTTCTTC; CDR3 protein: CASSTPPGPAGEQFF
D gene: NA; J gene: TRBJ2-1; clone size: NA; V gene: TRBV2; CDR3 DNA: TGTGCCAGCAGGGGGGTCGCGGGTGGAGTCAATGAGCAGTTCTTC; CDR3 protein: CASRGVAGGVNEQFF
D gene: NA; J gene: TRBJ1-1; clone size: NA; V gene: TRBV9; CDR3 DNA: TGTGCCAGCAGCGTACAGGGGCAGAACACTGAAGCTTTCTTT; CDR3 protein: CASSVQGQNTEAFF
D gene: NA; J gene: TRBJ1-2; clone size: NA; V gene: TRBV18; CDR3 DNA: TGTGCCAGCTCACCCCCGACAGTTTTCTTCGGCTACACCTTC; CDR3 protein: CASSPPTVFFGYTF
D gene: TRBD1; J gene: TRBJ1-2; clone size: NA; V gene: TRBV4-3; CDR3 DNA: TGCGCCAGCAGCCCACAGGGGAACTATGGCTACACCTTC; CDR3 protein: CASSPQGNYGYTF
D gene: TRBD2; J gene: TRBJ2-3; clone size: NA; V gene: TRBV5-8; CDR3 DNA: TGTGCCAGCAGCTTAGCGGGAGGGCGGGATACGCAGTATTTT; CDR3 protein: CASSLAGGRDTQYF
D gene: TRBD1; J gene: TRBJ2-3; clone size: NA; V gene: TRBV18; CDR3 DNA: TGTGCCAGCTCACCACGTATACAGGGGTGGACAGATACGCAGTATTTT; CDR3 protein: CASSPRIQGWTDTQYF
D gene: NA; J gene: TRBJ2-2; clone size: NA; V gene: TRBV5-1; CDR3 DNA: TGCGCCAGCAGGGCGACTAGCACCGGGGAGCTGTTTTTT; CDR3 protein: CASRATSTGELFF
D gene: NA; J gene: TRBJ2-3; clone size: NA; V gene: TRBV7-7; CDR3 DNA: TGTGCTAGCAGCTTCCCTGCGGACACAGATACGCAGTATTTT; CDR3 protein: CASSFPADTDTQYF
D gene: TRBD1; J gene: TRBJ1-2; clone size: NA; V gene: TRBV18; CDR3 DNA: TGTGCCAGCTCACCCCCGGGACAGGGGGCGGAGGTGTATGGCTACACCTTC; CDR3 protein: CASSPPGQGAEVYGYTF
D gene: NA; J gene: TRBJ1-1; clone size: NA; V gene: TRBV30; CDR3 DNA: TGTGCCTGGATATCGAGGGCTTTAAACACTGAAGCTTTCTTT; CDR3 protein: CAWISRALNTEAFF
D gene: NA; J gene: TRBJ2-5; clone size: NA; V gene: TRBV18; CDR3 DNA: TGTGCCAGCTCACCGGGACACCTCGCTTCGGAGACCCAGTACTTC; CDR3 protein: CASSPGHLASETQYF
D gene: NA; J gene: TRBJ2-7; clone size: NA; V gene: TRBV6-1; CDR3 DNA: TGTGCCAGCAGTGTCCAGGGTTACGAGCAGTACTTC; CDR3 protein: CASSVQGYEQYF
D gene: NA; J gene: TRBJ2-7; clone size: NA; V gene: TRBV5-6; CDR3 DNA: TGTGCCAGCAGCTGGGGCACCGACGAGCAGTACTTC; CDR3 protein: CASSWGTDEQYF
D gene: NA; J gene: TRBJ2-3; clone size: NA; V gene: TRBV5-4; CDR3 DNA: TGTGCCAGCAGCTCCCGGCCCGGGGGCGGCACAGATACGCAGTATTTT; CDR3 protein: CASSSRPGGGTDTQYF
D gene: NA; J gene: TRBJ1-4; clone size: NA; V gene: TRBV6-6; CDR3 DNA: TGTGCCATCCGTCTAGGGGAAAAACTGTTTTTT; CDR3 protein: CAIRLGEKLFF
D gene: TRBD2; J gene: TRBJ2-1; clone size: NA; V gene: TRBV7-3; CDR3 DNA: TGTGCCAGCAGCTATGGGGCTAGCGGGAGCTATGAGCAGTTCTTC; CDR3 protein: CASSYGASGSYEQFF
D gene: NA; J gene: TRBJ2-3; clone size: NA; V gene: TRBV2; CDR3 DNA: TGTGCCAGCAGTGAGGGCGGGGCAGGGAGGTATTTT; CDR3 protein: CASSEGGAGRYF
D gene: NA; J gene: TRBJ2-2; clone size: NA; V gene: TRBV7-6; CDR3 DNA: TGTGCCAGCAGTTACACAAACACCGGGGAGCTGTTTTTT; CDR3 protein: CASSYTNTGELFF
D gene: NA; J gene: TRBJ1-4; clone size: NA; V gene: TRBV19; CDR3 DNA: TGTGCCAGTAGTATAACAAACACAGGGCACGAAAAACTGTTTTTT; CDR3 protein: CASSITNTGHEKLFF
D gene: NA; J gene: TRBJ2-7; clone size: NA; V gene: TRBV15; CDR3 DNA: TGTGCCACCAGCAGAGATTTGCCCGAATACGAGCAGTACTTC; CDR3 protein: CATSRDLPEYEQYF
D gene: NA; J gene: TRBJ1-2; clone size: NA; V gene: TRBV7-9; CDR3 DNA: TGTGCCAGCAGCTTAGACGTGGGATCGGGCGGCTACACCTTC; CDR3 protein: CASSLDVGSGGYTF
D gene: NA; J gene: TRBJ2-1; clone size: once; V gene: TRBV7-9; CDR3 DNA: TGTGCCAGCAGCTTAACGTCTCGACCCAATGAGCAGTTCTTC; CDR3 protein: CASSLTSRPNEQFF
D gene: NA; J gene: TRBJ2-5; clone size: NA; V gene: TRBV28; CDR3 DNA: TGTGCCAGCAGTTTCGGGCAGGGGATGGAAGAGACCCAGTACTTC; CDR3 protein: CASSFGQGMEETQYF
D gene: NA; J gene: TRBJ2-7; clone size: once; V gene: TRBV5-4; CDR3 DNA: TGTGCCAGCAGTCCTCTCGGCAGGAGGAACGAGCAGTACTTC; CDR3 protein: CASSPLGRRNEQYF
D gene: TRBD2; J gene: TRBJ2-7; clone size: NA; V gene: TRBV14; CDR3 DNA: TGTGCCAGCAGCCAAGGGCGCGGGGGGGGATCCTACGAGCAGTACTTC; CDR3 protein: CASSQGRGGGSYEQYF
D gene: NA; J gene: TRBJ2-3; clone size: NA; V gene: TRBV9; CDR3 DNA: TGTGCCAGCAGCGTAGTCCAAGGGCTAACAGATACGCAGTATTTT; CDR3 protein: CASSVVQGLTDTQYF
D gene: TRBD2; J gene: TRBJ2-7; clone size: NA; V gene: TRBV4-1; CDR3 DNA: TGCGCCAGCAGCCAGGCTAGCGGGAGTGTTGAGCAGTACTTC; CDR3 protein: CASSQASGSVEQYF
D gene: NA; J gene: TRBJ2-7; clone size: once; V gene: TRBV5-1; CDR3 DNA: TGCGCCAGCAGCTTGGATACGACGTTGAGCTACGAGCAGTACTTC; CDR3 protein: CASSLDTTLSYEQYF